The 22 T cell receptor beta chains reported below all come from one sample, sequenced in a study of shared clonotypes between healthy human individuals. The repertoire was sequenced with immunoSEQ multiplex PCR; TCRdb's copy has only in-frame clones and lacks some. This sample carries over a million clones, about 80% of them seen once, and the ten largest clones take 0.55% to 0.7%. Material for sequencing was memory CD4+ T cells from PBMCs. The subset denotes: CD45RA-negative fraction. These receptors were collected from a man between 18 and 35 years old in good health. Some clones in this sample may be carry-over from other donors' samples.

The chain carries TRBV28 and TRBJ1-5; weak D call: TRBD1 (6 bases). V lost 7 bases, J lost 2 bases, and 15 bases lay in between. Germline V gene sequence: CDR1 MDHEN, CDR2 SYDVKM. This CDR3 spans 15 amino acids. CDR3 coding DNA: TGTGCCAGCAATAAACAGGGAATAGGCAATCAGCCCCAGCATTTT. Translated: CASNKQGIGNQPQHF.

The chain combines TRBV10-1 with TRBJ2-3; D gene unclear. From germline, CDR1 is WNHNN and CDR2 SYGVQD (reference sequence). V was cut by 3 bases and J by 3 bases, with 4 bases left in between. The CDR3 has 12 residues. The CDR3 loop reads CASSDRTDTQYF. The CDR3 DNA reads as TGCGCCAGCAGTGATCGGACAGATACGCAGTATTTT.

In this sample, this clone turned up once. This chain links TRBV28 with TRBJ2-5; D ambiguous. CDR1 MDHEN and CDR2 SYDVKM come from the germline V gene. This CDR3 has 13 residues. V lost 5 bases, J lost 0 bases, and 7 bases lay in between. CDR3: CASSPPDQETQYF. The CDR3 nucleotides read TGTGCCAGCAGTCCCCCGGACCAAGAGACCCAGTACTTC.

In regard to this clone: An end of the junction differs from the germline gene, which may be a read error. The chain has TRBV29-1 and TRBJ1-3; D uncertain. CDR1 is SQVTM, CDR2 ANQGSEA, per germline. CDR3 length: 12 amino acids. CDR3 amino acids: CSWATPGNTIYF. As DNA, the CDR3 is TGCAGCTGGGCGACGCCTGGGAACACCATATATTTT. Filled out from reference TRBV29-1 and TRBJ1-3, the complete variable domain reads SAVISQKPSRDICQRGTSLTIQCQVDSQVTMMFWYRQQPGQSLTLIATANQGSEATYESGFVIDKFPISRPNLTFSTLTVSNMSPEDSSIYLCSWATPGNTIYFGEGSWLTVV.

This clone was seen a handful of times. J is TRBJ2-7 and V is TRBV5-1, with 9 positions matching TRBD2. Trimming cost V 4 bases and J 2 bases; bases outside gene matches: 7. The CDR3 covers 15 residues. From germline, CDR1 is SGHRS and CDR2 YFSETQ. CDR3 DNA: TGCGCCAGCAGCCTAACTAGCGGGTCTACCTACGAGCAGTACTTC. Protein product: CASSLTSGSTYEQYF. Based on the CDR3 plus reference TRBV5-1 and TRBJ2-7, the full variable domain is KAGVTQTPRYLIKTRGQQVTLSCSPISGHRSVSWYQQTPGQGLQFLFEYFSETQRNKGNFPGRFSGRQFSNSRSEMNVSTLELGDSALYLCASSLTSGSTYEQYFGPGTRLTVT.

This chain uses TRBV11-2 with TRBJ2-5; no reliable D call. The germline V gene has CDR1 SGHAT and CDR2 FQNNGV. The CDR3 has 14 residues. Trimming cost V 1 base and J 5 bases, with 11 bases left between them. The CDR3 reads CASSLGASIETQYF. The CDR3 DNA follows: TGTGCCAGCAGCTTAGGTGCTAGTATCGAGACCCAGTACTTC.

The chain combines TRBV19 with TRBJ2-1, with 10 nucleotides matching TRBD2. V was clipped by 8 bases and J by 4 bases; unmatched bases: 8. This CDR3 is built from 15 residues. Germline V lookup: CDR1 LNHDA, CDR2 SQIVND (reference sequence). CDR3 region: CASAPAGGLYNEQFF. The CDR3 DNA is TGTGCCAGTGCCCCAGCGGGAGGGTTATACAATGAGCAGTTCTTC. The full variable domain, with the rest looked up from reference TRBV19 and TRBJ2-1, is DGGITQSPKYLFRKEGQNVTLSCEQNLNHDAMYWYRQDPGQGLRLIYYSQIVNDFQKGDIAEGYSVSREKKESFPLTVTSAQKNPTAFYLCASAPAGGLYNEQFFGPGTRLTVL.

This clone was seen only a few times. V is TRBV18 and J is TRBJ2-1; D might be TRBD2 (6 bases). Trimming stripped 0 bases from V and 9 bases from J, with 15 bases between. This CDR3 comprises 15 residues. The germline V gene has CDR1 KGHSH and CDR2 LQKENI. This CDR3 is CASSPPGPWRGEQFF. CDR3 DNA sequence: TGTGCCAGCTCACCACCGGGACCATGGAGGGGTGAGCAGTTCTTC.

V usage is TRBV6-1 and J usage is TRBJ2-3, with TRBD2 matching 11 bases. The CDR3 sequence is 15 residues long. Trimming at V came to 6 bases and at J to 4 bases, leaving 6 bases not matched to a gene. CDR1 MNHNS and CDR2 SASEGT come from the germline V gene. The CDR3 DNA sequence: TGTGCCAGCAGAACACTAGCGGGAGCGGCAGATACGCAGTATTTT. Residues: CASRTLAGAADTQYF.

The gene calls are TRBV27 and TRBJ2-1; tentatively, D is TRBD1 (6 bases). Germline V gives CDR1 MNHEY, CDR2 SMNVEV (reference sequence). This CDR3 region has 15 residues. Trimming pared 9 bases from V and 5 bases from J, leaving 20 bases between. This CDR3 is CASSNKGESNNEQFF. The CDR3 DNA sequence: TGTGCCAGTTCAAACAAGGGGGAGTCGAACAATGAGCAGTTCTTC.

This clone was observed a handful of times. The chain is built from TRBV5-1 and TRBJ1-1, with D possibly matching TRBD1 (5 bases). Deletions cut 9 bases from V and 3 bases from J, with 24 bases between. Looked up from germline, CDR1 is SGHRS and CDR2 is YFSETQ. This CDR3 region has 16 residues. The CDR3 protein is CANHPKELVGDTEAFF. In DNA, the CDR3 is TGCGCCAACCACCCTAAGGAACTCGTGGGGGACACTGAAGCTTTCTTT.

This rearrangement joins TRBV5-1 to TRBJ2-1; a weak D match, TRBD2 (5 bases). Germline V gene data show CDR1 as SGHRS and CDR2 as YFSETQ. The CDR3 loop spans 14 amino acids. V was trimmed by 0 bases and J by 8 bases, leaving 12 bases between them. The CDR3 here is CASSLGTTTDEQFF. The DNA for the CDR3 is TGCGCCAGCAGCTTGGGGACGACTACGGATGAGCAGTTCTTC.

This rearrangement joins TRBV2 to TRBJ1-1; TRBD1 is a possible D gene (5 bases). The CDR3 has 12 residues. CDR1 SNHLY and CDR2 FYNNEI come from the germline V gene. Trimming stripped 9 bases from V and 4 bases from J, with 12 bases between. The CDR3 loop reads CARSGGGTEAFF. In DNA, the CDR3 is TGTGCCAGGTCGGGCGGGGGCACTGAAGCTTTCTTT. Based on the CDR3 plus reference TRBV2 and TRBJ1-1, the full variable domain is EPEVTQTPSHQVTQMGQEVILRCVPISNHLYFYWYRQILGQKVEFLVSFYNNEISEKSEIFDDQFSVERPDGSNFTLKIRSTKLEDSAMYFCARSGGGTEAFFGQGTRLTVV.

The table lists this clone with a few counts. The chain is built from TRBV9 and TRBJ1-4; unclear D gene. CDR3 length: 15 residues. Germline CDR1 reads SGDLS; CDR2 reads YYNGEE. Trimming shortened V by 4 bases and J by 5 bases, and 15 bases separated the two germline ends. The CDR3 DNA sequence: TGTGCCAGCAGCTCCCGTCCGGGAGGGAATGAAAAACTGTTTTTT. Amino acids: CASSSRPGGNEKLFF.

This chain's CDR3 is CASSYRGTEANYGYTF. The DNA of the CDR3 is TGTGCCAGCAGCTATCGGGGGACAGAAGCTAACTATGGCTACACCTTC. This chain uses TRBV5-8 with TRBJ1-2, with TRBD1 matching 7 bases. The CDR3 length is 16 residues. V lost 3 bases, J lost 0 bases, and 8 bases stayed unmatched. Germline CDR1 is SGHTS and CDR2 is YDEGEE.

This sequence joins TRBV28 and TRBJ1-2, with 9 positions matching TRBD1. Germline V gene sequence: CDR1 MDHEN, CDR2 SYDVKM. The CDR3 contains 14 residues. With 2 bases clipped from V and 7 bases from J, the junction kept 5 bases outside the gene matches. This CDR3 reads CASSLTGGSGGYTF. The CDR3 bases are TGTGCCAGCAGTTTAACAGGGGGCAGCGGTGGCTACACCTTC.

This chain connects TRBV7-9 to TRBJ2-6, with 7 bases fitting TRBD2. This CDR3 has 16 amino acids. In germline, CDR1 is SEHNR, CDR2 FQNEAQ (reference sequence). Trimming removed 5 bases from V and 7 bases from J; junction bases left unmatched: 11. The CDR3, as DNA: TGTGCCAGCAGCCCAAGGAGCAGGACTAGTGCCAACGTCCTGACTTTC. Its translation: CASSPRSRTSANVLTF. The full variable domain, completed using reference TRBV7-9 and TRBJ2-6, is DTGVSQNPRHKITKRGQNVTFRCDPISEHNRLYWYRQTLGQGPEFLTYFQNEAQLEKSRLLSDRFSAERPKGSFSTLEIQRTEQGDSAMYLCASSPRSRTSANVLTFGAGSRLTVL.

This rearrangement joins TRBV5-8 to TRBJ2-1; 11 bases agree with TRBD2. The CDR3 loop spans 16 amino acids. The V gene end was trimmed by 4 bases and the J gene end by 12 bases; junction bases not matched to a gene: 15. Germline CDR1 and CDR2: SGHTS and YDEGEE. DNA of the CDR3: TGTGCCAGCAGCCGGACGGACACTAGCGGGGGCGCAGGGCAGTTCTTC. Protein sequence: CASSRTDTSGGAGQFF.

The gene calls are TRBV4-3 and TRBJ1-2, with D possibly being TRBD1 (6 bases). Per the germline V gene, CDR1 is LGHNA and CDR2 is YSLEER. There are 15 residues in the CDR3. V dropped 3 bases and J dropped 0 bases, with 11 bases sitting between them. The CDR3 loop is CASSHGTPPNYGYTF. In DNA form, the CDR3 reads TGCGCCAGCAGCCACGGGACACCTCCTAACTATGGCTACACCTTC.

V gene TRBV18 combines with J gene TRBJ2-1, with 7 positions matching TRBD2. CDR3 size: 18 residues. The J segment lost 0 bases and the V segment lost 0 bases, leaving 8 bases of the junction unmatched. Germline loops: CDR1 KGHSH, CDR2 LQKENI. For the CDR3, the DNA is TGTGCCAGCTCACCACCTGGGGTCGGGGGGAGCTCCTACAATGAGCAGTTCTTC. Translation: CASSPPGVGGSSYNEQFF.

The chain carries TRBV19 and TRBJ2-3, with D perhaps matching TRBD2 (6 bases). The CDR3 runs 11 residues. Germline V gene sequence: CDR1 LNHDA, CDR2 SQIVND (reference sequence). V lost 3 bases, J lost 10 bases, and 8 bases lay in between. DNA of the CDR3: TGTGCCAGTAGTATGGGACTTGCGCAGTATTTT. This gives the protein CASSMGLAQYF.

This chain connects TRBV29-1 to TRBJ1-5; TRBD1 matches at 7 bases. V lost 8 bases, J lost 3 bases, and 10 bases stayed unmatched. The CDR3 contains 14 residues. Germline CDR1 SQVTM, CDR2 ANQGSEA. The CDR3 region is CSISGTADNQPQHF. The CDR3 bases are TGCAGCATCTCCGGGACAGCTGACAATCAGCCCCAGCATTTT. The whole variable domain, remainder taken from reference TRBV29-1 and TRBJ1-5, is SAVISQKPSRDICQRGTSLTIQCQVDSQVTMMFWYRQQPGQSLTLIATANQGSEATYESGFVIDKFPISRPNLTFSTLTVSNMSPEDSSIYLCSISGTADNQPQHFGDGTRLSIL.